This T cell receptor (beta chain) emerged from a study of T-cell memory formation after mild COVID-19. The germline CDR1 and CDR2 sequences are LNHDA and SQIVND (reference sequence). V was clipped by 3 bases and J by 2 bases, with 7 bases between them. The CDR3 has 13 residues. Via MiXCR, TCRdb re-called the 5' RACE reads, giving one row per CDR3 protein. The sample yields around 390,000 distinct CDR3 sequences, 15% to 20% seen once. This clonotype was counted ten times or more. This clonotype was obtained from a man aged 18 to 29 who had mild COVID-19 (a few samples of this study predate the infection). Cell type and time point are not known. The specimen sequenced was PBMCs or a T cell subset sorted from them (not recorded which). This rearrangement joins TRBV19 to TRBJ1-1, with D perhaps matching TRBD1 (5 bases). The CDR3 reads CASSMGLNTEAFF. The CDR3 DNA sequence: TGTGCCAGTAGTATGGGACTCAACACTGAAGCTTTCTTT.